This TCR beta chain appears in the sequencing data of a study of CD8+CD57+ T cells in acquired aplastic anemia. Background on the study: Average DNA yield from sorted CD4+ and CD8+ cells was around 3.2 ug.

Genomic DNA templated the TCR beta VDJ and CDR3 profiling. TCRdb ran MiXCR on the reads and lists one entry per CDR3 protein. The sample has about 81,000 distinct CDR3 sequences; around 44% are singletons. This clonotype has only a few counts. The antigen is not known. Study-wide results and caveats: Patients showed no significant difference from controls in CD8+ Simpson's diversity. Overlap between patients and controls comprised twenty-nine CD8+ CDR3 sequences.

V lost 10 bases to trimming and J lost 2 bases; unmatched junction nucleotides: 5. The CDR3 is made up of 13 amino acids. The sequenced sample consisted of sorted CD4+, CD8+, or CD8+CD57+ T cells (not recorded which) from PBMCs. The chain has TRBV12-3 or TRBV12-4 and TRBJ1-1; TRBD1 matches 9 bases. This clonotype was obtained from a human donor in good health, serving as a control. CDR3 sequence: CATGQGINTEAFF. The DNA for the CDR3 is TGTGCCACCGGACAGGGGATAAACACTGAAGCTTTCTTT.